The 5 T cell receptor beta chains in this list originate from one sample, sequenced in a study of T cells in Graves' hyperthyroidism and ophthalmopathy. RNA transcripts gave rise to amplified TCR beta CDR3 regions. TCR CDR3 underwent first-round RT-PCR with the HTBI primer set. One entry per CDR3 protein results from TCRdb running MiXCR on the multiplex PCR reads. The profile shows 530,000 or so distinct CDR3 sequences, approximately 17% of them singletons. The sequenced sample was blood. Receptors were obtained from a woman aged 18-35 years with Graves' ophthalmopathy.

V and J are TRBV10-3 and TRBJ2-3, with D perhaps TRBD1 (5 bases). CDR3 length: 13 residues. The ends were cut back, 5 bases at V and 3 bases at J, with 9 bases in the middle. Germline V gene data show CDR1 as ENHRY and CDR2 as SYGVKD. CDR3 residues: CAISYQGTDTQYF. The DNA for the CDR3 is TGTGCCATCAGTTACCAGGGTACAGATACGCAGTATTTT.

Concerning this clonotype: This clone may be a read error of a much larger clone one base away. This CDR3 reads CASSPGEGDSSYEQYF. CDR3 nucleotides: TGTGCCAGCTCACCCGGAGAGGGGGACTCATCCTACGAGCAGTACTTC. The chain links TRBV18 to TRBJ2-7; D tentatively fits TRBD1 or TRBD2 (6 bases each). The CDR3 is 16 amino acids. Trimming took off 3 bases at V and 1 base at J, with 16 bases between the two ends. From germline, CDR1 is KGHSH and CDR2 LQKENI.

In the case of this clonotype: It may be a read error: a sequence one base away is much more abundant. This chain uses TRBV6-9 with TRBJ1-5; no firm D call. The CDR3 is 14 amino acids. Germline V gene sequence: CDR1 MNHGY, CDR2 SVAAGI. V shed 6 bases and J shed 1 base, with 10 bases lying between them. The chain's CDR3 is CASRLSGSNQPQHF. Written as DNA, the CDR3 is TGTGCCAGCAGGTTATCGGGCAGCAATCAGCCCCAGCATTTT.

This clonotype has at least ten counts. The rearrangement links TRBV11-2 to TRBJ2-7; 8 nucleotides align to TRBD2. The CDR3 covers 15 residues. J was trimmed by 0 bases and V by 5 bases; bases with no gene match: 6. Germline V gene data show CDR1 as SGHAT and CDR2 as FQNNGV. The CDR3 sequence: CASSDTSGSSYEQYF. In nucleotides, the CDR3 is TGTGCCAGCAGCGACACTAGCGGCAGCTCCTACGAGCAGTACTTC.

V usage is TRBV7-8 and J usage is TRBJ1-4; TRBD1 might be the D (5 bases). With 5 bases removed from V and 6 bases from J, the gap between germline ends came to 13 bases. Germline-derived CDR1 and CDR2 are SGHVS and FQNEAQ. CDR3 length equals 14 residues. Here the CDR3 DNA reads TGTGCCAGCAGCCCACCGGGGGGAGATGAAAAACTGTTTTTT. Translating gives CASSPPGGDEKLFF.